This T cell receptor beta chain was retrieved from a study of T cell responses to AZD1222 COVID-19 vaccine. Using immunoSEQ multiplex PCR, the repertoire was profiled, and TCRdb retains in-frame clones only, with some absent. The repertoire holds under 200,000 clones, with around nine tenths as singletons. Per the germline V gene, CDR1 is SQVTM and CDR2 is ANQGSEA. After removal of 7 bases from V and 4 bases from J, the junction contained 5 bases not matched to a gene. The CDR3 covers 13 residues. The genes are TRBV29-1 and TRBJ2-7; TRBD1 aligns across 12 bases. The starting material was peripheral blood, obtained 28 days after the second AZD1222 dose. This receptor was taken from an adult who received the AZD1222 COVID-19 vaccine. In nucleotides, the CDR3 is TGCAGCGCTAGGGACAGGGGGCTGTACGAGCAGTACTTC. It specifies CSARDRGLYEQYF.